This TCR beta chain originates from a study of T cell clonality in common variable immunodeficiency. Study observations and caveats: CVID subjects had higher TCRbeta clonality than healthy controls, most marked in about a third. Fewer deletions and N-nucleotide insertions were reportedly seen in common variable immunodeficiency TCR beta sequences.

This clone was counted at least ten times. The antigen remains undetermined. The read gets to within 3 residues of the CDR3 end, and the germline J gene fills in the rest. Heparinized whole blood, roughly 5 to 9 ml, came from each donor. The table came from immunoSEQ multiplex PCR; TCRdb's copy has only in-frame clones and leaves some out. The sample includes roughly 79,000 clones, none of them occurring once. The CDR3 runs 15 residues. Between the trimmed V and J ends, which lost 6 bases and 0 bases, there was a span of 11 bases. The sequence derives from a person aged 18-70 years in good health. Sequences were obtained from peripheral blood mononuclear cells. This chain links TRBV12-3 or TRBV12-4 with TRBJ1-4, with a weak D call TRBD1 (5 bases). CDR3 DNA, as far as it was read: TGTGCCAGCAGCCAAAGACAGCCAACTAATGAAAAA. Protein product: CASSQRQPTNEK. The complete CDR3 reads CASSQRQPTNEKLFF.